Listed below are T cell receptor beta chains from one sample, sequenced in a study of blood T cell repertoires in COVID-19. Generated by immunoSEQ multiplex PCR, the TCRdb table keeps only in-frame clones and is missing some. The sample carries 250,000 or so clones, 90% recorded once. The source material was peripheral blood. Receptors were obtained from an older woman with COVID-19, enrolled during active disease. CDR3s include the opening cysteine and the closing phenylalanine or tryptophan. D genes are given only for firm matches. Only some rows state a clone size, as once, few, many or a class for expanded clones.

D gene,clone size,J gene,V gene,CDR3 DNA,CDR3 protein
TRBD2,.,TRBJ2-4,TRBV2,TGTGCCAGCCGAACAGGGACGGCGGGGGGCCTTAGCAAAAACATTCAGTACTTC,CASRTGTAGGLSKNIQYF
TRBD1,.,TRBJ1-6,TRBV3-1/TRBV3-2,TGTGCCAGCAGCCAACAGGGGGATAATTCACCCCTCCACTTT,CASSQQGDNSPLHF
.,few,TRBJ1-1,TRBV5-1,TGCGCCAGCAGCTTTTTCACAAACACTGAAGCTTTCTTT,CASSFFTNTEAFF
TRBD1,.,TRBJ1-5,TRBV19,TGTGCCAGTATCCCCGGGACAGCTTATAGCAATCAGCCCCAGCATTTT,CASIPGTAYSNQPQHF
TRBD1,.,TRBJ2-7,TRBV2,TGTGCCAGCAGAGGACAGGGTGTCGAGCAGTACTTC,CASRGQGVEQYF
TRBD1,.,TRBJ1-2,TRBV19,TGTGCCAGTAGTATAACCAGGGGGCGCGTCAATGGCTACACCTTC,CASSITRGRVNGYTF
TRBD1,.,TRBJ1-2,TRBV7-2,TGTGCCAGCAGTCAATATCAGGGGGCCGTCGGCTACACCTTC,CASSQYQGAVGYTF
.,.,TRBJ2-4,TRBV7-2,TGTGCCAGCAGCGCCTATGACGGGGGAAACATTCAGTACTTC,CASSAYDGGNIQYF
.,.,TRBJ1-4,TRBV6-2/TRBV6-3,TGTGCCAGCAGTTACGGGCCGACCGGGAGAAAACTGTTTTTT,CASSYGPTGRKLFF
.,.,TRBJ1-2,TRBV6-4,TGTGCCATCTGCTATGGCTACACCTTC,CAICYGYTF
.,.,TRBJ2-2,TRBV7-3,TGTGCCAGCAGCCCAACAGGTTTAAGCACCGGGGAGCTGTTTTTT,CASSPTGLSTGELFF
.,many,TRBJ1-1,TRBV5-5,TGTGCCAGCAGTAGACAGATCATGAACACTGAAGCTTTCTTT,CASSRQIMNTEAFF
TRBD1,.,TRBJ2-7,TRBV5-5,TGTGCCAGCAGCTTGGCCCAGGCGCCAGGGGGCCTCTACGAGCAGTACTTC,CASSLAQAPGGLYEQYF
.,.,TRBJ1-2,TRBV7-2,TGTGCCAGCAGCTTCCCAGGGTATGGCTACACCTTC,CASSFPGYGYTF
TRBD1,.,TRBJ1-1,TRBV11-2,TGTGCCAGCAGCTTTGGGACAGCCAGGAGCACTGAAGCTTTCTTT,CASSFGTARSTEAFF
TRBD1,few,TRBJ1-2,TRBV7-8,TGTGCCAGCAGCCCAGGACAGGGGATCTTTTCGGGGGGCTACACCTTC,CASSPGQGIFSGGYTF
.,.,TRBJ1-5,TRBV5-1,TGCGCCAGCAGCGAACAGGGTTCCAGCAATCAGCCCCAGCATTTT,CASSEQGSSNQPQHF
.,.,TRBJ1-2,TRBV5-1,TGCGCCAGCAGCTTGGAATCACAGGCTTTCGACTATGGCTACACCTTC,CASSLESQAFDYGYTF
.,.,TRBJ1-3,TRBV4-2,TGTGCCAGCAGCCAAGGGCCCCAGATCGGAAACACCATATATTTT,CASSQGPQIGNTIYF
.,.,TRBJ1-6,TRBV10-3,TGTGCCATCAGTGGAATTGGGCAGGAGGGATCACCCCTCCACTTT,CAISGIGQEGSPLHF
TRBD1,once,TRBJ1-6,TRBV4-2,TGTGCCAGCAGCCAAGTCGAAGGGACAGCACCCCTCCACTTT,CASSQVEGTAPLHF
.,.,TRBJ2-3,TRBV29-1,TGCAGCGTTGTTTACAGCCCCACAGATACGCAGTATTTT,CSVVYSPTDTQYF
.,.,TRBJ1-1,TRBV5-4,TGTGCCAGCAGCTTGGAGATGGTTGGAGGGGTTGAAGCTTTCTTT,CASSLEMVGGVEAFF